These 8 T cell receptor beta chains originate from one sample sequenced in a study of cytomegalovirus exposure and HLA in healthy donors. 60 Vbeta and 13 Jbeta primers were used in PCR. The method was immunoSEQ multiplex PCR; TCRdb's version includes in-frame clones alone and lacks a portion of them. This table holds around 150,000 clones, under 75% found once. Source material: PBMCs. These receptors were collected from a woman aged 55-70 years in good health and CMV-seropositive.

The chain employs TRBV30 and TRBJ1-1, with unresolved D. This CDR3 comprises 12 residues. Germline V lookup: CDR1 GTSNPN, CDR2 SVGIG (reference sequence). The V end lost 3 bases, the J end lost 5 bases, and 10 bases lay between the germline ends. This CDR3 reads CAWRKDMTEAFF. The CDR3 nucleotides read TGTGCCTGGAGGAAAGACATGACTGAAGCTTTCTTT.

The CDR3 DNA is TGTGCCAGCGGCGAGGGATCCTCCTACGAGCAGTACTTC. As protein: CASGEGSSYEQYF. The gene calls are TRBV7-3 and TRBJ2-7; D might be TRBD2 (5 bases). The length of the CDR3 is 13 residues. CDR1 and CDR2 (germline): SGHTA, FQGTGA. With 8 bases removed from V and 0 bases from J, the gap between germline ends came to 11 bases. Together with reference TRBV7-3 and TRBJ2-7, the CDR3 gives the full variable domain: GAGVSQTPSNKVTEKGKYVELRCDPISGHTALYWYRQSLGQGPEFLIYFQGTGAADDSGLPNDRFFAVRPEGSVSTLKIQRTERGDSAVYLCASGEGSSYEQYFGPGTRLTVT.

This clone occurred once. Different DNA sequences within this sample yield the same CDR3. The CDR3 nucleotides read TGTGCCAGCAGTTTCCCTGGACAGGGTGGAGAGACCCAGTACTTC. The encoded protein is CASSFPGQGGETQYF. J is TRBJ2-5 and V is TRBV28; 8 nucleotides match TRBD1. The CDR3 covers 15 residues. Germline values: CDR1 MDHEN, CDR2 SYDVKM. The ends lost 3 bases at V and 4 bases at J; junction bases unmatched: 7.

This chain joins TRBV19 and TRBJ1-5; maybe TRBD1 (6 bases). The CDR3 extends over 15 amino acids. Trimming stripped 1 base from V and 10 bases from J, with 17 bases between. Germline CDR1 reads LNHDA; CDR2 reads SQIVND (reference sequence). The CDR3 loop reads CASSIAPGETHPQHF. The CDR3 DNA reads TGTGCCAGTAGTATAGCCCCAGGGGAGACTCACCCCCAGCATTTT.

J is TRBJ1-4 and V is TRBV9; D gene ambiguous. V lost 4 bases and J 4 bases, leaving 11 bases between the germline ends. The CDR3 is 14 amino acids. CDR1 is SGDLS and CDR2 is YYNGEE in the germline V gene. CDR3 DNA: TGTGCCAGCAGCAGCGGGCAGTTTAATGAAAAACTGTTTTTT. Translated, it gives CASSSGQFNEKLFF.

The chain recombines TRBV5-8 with TRBJ2-7, with 11 bases matching TRBD1. Losses at the gene ends were 4 bases for V and 3 bases for J; bases not matched to a gene: 3. Germline V gene data show CDR1 as SGHTS and CDR2 as YDEGEE. The CDR3 covers 14 residues. CDR3 bases: TGTGCCAGCAGCAGGACAGGGGGCGGCTACGAGCAGTACTTC. Its protein is CASSRTGGGYEQYF.

This rearrangement joins TRBV7-9 to TRBJ2-5; the D is unclear. The CDR3 spans 13 residues. The germline CDR1 and CDR2 sequences are SEHNR and FQNEAQ (reference sequence). V lost 5 bases to trimming and J lost 5 bases, with 12 bases between them. CDR3 sequence: CASSPGFEETQYF. The CDR3 DNA follows: TGTGCCAGCAGCCCGGGTTTTGAGGAGACCCAGTACTTC.

The rearrangement joins TRBV2 to TRBJ2-5; D not resolved. The CDR3 runs 11 residues. Germline CDR1 reads SNHLY; CDR2 reads FYNNEI. V lost 4 bases and J lost 7, with 7 bases in between. The CDR3: CASSALVTQYF. The CDR3 DNA sequence: TGTGCCAGCAGTGCACTGGTGACCCAGTACTTC.